This entry is about one T cell receptor (beta chain). Its matching antigen is unknown. This CDR3 has 15 amino acids. Trimming cost V 5 bases and J 2 bases; bases outside gene matches: 7. Germline loops: CDR1 SEHNR, CDR2 FQNEAQ (reference sequence). PCR used 60 Vbeta primers and 13 Jbeta primers. Only in-frame clones appear in the TCRdb table, and some are missing; sequencing was by immunoSEQ multiplex PCR. The table has about 140,000 clones, approximately 78% seen once. The sample comes from a study of cytomegalovirus exposure and HLA in healthy donors. Across the whole study: Earlier work reported roughly 120 million unique TCR beta sequences from about 200 million T cells.

Points from the study as a whole: Follow-up analysis later connected one missense variant in DCLRE1C with trimming of TCR beta V- and J-genes. Associated with cytomegalovirus, according to the listing, were fewer than 200 TCR beta chains. When the data were analyzed later, several of the most significant clusters appeared to be linked to common viral pathogens.

The sample taken for sequencing was PBMCs. The TCR originated in a woman aged 35 to 49 in good health and CMV-seropositive. The chain recombines TRBV7-9 with TRBJ2-3, with TRBD1 matching 7 bases. This chain's CDR3 is CASSPRTGITDTQYF. CDR3 nucleotide sequence: TGTGCCAGCAGCCCCCGGACAGGAATCACAGATACGCAGTATTTT.